This entry features one TCR beta chain sequence. V was shortened by 1 base and J by 4 bases, with 8 bases between the two germline ends. Germline V CDR1 and CDR2: SGHNT, YENEEA. This CDR3 region has 14 residues. This sample is part of a study of cytomegalovirus exposure and HLA in healthy donors. Profiled with immunoSEQ multiplex PCR; TCRdb holds only in-frame clones, not every one. The data hold roughly 120,000 clones, with 94% observed a single time. The chain links TRBV11-3 to TRBJ2-1; possible D gene TRBD1, 6 bases. Sequencing was carried out using PBMCs. The TCR originated in a woman aged 18-29 years in good health and CMV-seronegative. In DNA, the CDR3 is TGTGCCAGCAGCTTAGGGACAGTATACAATGAGCAGTTCTTC. It encodes CASSLGTVYNEQFF.